This TCR beta chain was found in a study of T-cell reconstitution after alpha-beta-depleted transplantation in children. Trimming cost V 7 bases and J 6 bases, with 18 bases left between them. Germline-derived CDR1 and CDR2 are SGHTA and FQGNSA. This CDR3 is 14 amino acids long. Unique molecular identifiers tagged the TCRbeta library. TCRdb recomputed calls from the PCR reads with MiXCR, one row per CDR3 protein. This sample yields around 480,000 distinct CDR3 sequences, of which approximately 32% are seen a single time; 2% to 2.5% belongs to the top ten. The receptor's source is a human donor who donated a stem cell graft to a child with aplastic anemia. The chain employs TRBV7-2 and TRBJ1-1; unclear D gene. The input for sequencing was PBMCs from the stem cell graft donor, taken from the stem cell graft. CDR3 protein: CASTSGLSGAEAFF. The CDR3 DNA follows: TGTGCCAGCACCTCAGGACTGTCGGGAGCTGAAGCTTTCTTT.